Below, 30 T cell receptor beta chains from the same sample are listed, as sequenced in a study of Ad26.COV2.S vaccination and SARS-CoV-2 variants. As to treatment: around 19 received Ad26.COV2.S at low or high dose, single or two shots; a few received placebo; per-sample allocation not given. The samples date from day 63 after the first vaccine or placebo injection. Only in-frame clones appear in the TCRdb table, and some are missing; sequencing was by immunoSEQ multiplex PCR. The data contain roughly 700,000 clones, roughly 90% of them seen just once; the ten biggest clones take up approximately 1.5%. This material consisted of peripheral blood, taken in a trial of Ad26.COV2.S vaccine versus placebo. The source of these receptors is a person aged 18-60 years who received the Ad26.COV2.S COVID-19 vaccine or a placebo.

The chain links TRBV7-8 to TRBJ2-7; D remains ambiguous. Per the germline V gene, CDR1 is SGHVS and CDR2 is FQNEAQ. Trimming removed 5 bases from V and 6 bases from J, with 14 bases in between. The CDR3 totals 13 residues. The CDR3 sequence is CASSRILMAEQYF. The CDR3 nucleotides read TGTGCCAGCAGCCGAATCCTCATGGCCGAGCAGTACTTC.

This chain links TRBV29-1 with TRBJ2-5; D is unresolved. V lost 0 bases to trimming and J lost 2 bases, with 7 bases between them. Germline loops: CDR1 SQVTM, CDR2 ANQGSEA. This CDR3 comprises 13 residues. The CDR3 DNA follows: TGCAGCGTTGAAGATTGGCAGCAAGAGACCCAGTACTTC. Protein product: CSVEDWQQETQYF.

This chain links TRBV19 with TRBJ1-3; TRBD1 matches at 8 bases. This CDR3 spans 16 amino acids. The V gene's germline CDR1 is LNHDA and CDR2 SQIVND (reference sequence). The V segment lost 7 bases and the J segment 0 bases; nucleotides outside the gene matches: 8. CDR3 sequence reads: CASTRQGSFSGNTIYF. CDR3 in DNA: TGTGCCAGTACCAGACAGGGGTCCTTCTCTGGAAACACCATATATTTT.

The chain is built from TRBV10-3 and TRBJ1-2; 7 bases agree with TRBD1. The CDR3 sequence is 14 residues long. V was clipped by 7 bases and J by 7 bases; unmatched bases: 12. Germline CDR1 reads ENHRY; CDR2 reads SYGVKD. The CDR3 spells CAITYREGASGYTF. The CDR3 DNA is TGTGCCATCACCTATCGGGAGGGGGCTAGTGGCTACACCTTC.

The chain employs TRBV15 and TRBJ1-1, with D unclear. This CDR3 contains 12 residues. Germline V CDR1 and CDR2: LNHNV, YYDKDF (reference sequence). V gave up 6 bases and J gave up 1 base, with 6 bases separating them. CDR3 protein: CATSRGNTEAFF. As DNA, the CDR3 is TGTGCCACCAGTCGGGGGAACACTGAAGCTTTCTTT. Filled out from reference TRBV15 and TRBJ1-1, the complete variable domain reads DAMVIQNPRYQVTQFGKPVTLSCSQTLNHNVMYWYQQKSSQAPKLLFHYYDKDFNNEADTPDNFQSRRPNTSFCFLDIRSPGLGDTAMYLCATSRGNTEAFFGQGTRLTVV.

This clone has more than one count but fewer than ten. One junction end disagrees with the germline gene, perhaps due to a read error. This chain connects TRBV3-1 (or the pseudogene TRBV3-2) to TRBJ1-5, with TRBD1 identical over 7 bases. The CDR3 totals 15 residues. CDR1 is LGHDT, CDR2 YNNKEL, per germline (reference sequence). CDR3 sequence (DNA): TGTGCCAGCAGCGAAGAAGAGGGGGCAAATCAGCCCCAGCATTTT. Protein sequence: CASSEEEGANQPQHF.

CDR3 amino acids: CASSESNRPTEAFF. CDR3 DNA: TGTGCCAGCAGTGAATCGAACAGGCCGACTGAAGCTTTCTTT. The chain has TRBV25-1 and TRBJ1-1; D might be TRBD1 (5 bases). The V and J ends lost 1 base and 5 bases respectively, with 11 bases between them. The CDR3 runs 14 residues. The germline gives CDR1 MGHDK, CDR2 SYGVNS.

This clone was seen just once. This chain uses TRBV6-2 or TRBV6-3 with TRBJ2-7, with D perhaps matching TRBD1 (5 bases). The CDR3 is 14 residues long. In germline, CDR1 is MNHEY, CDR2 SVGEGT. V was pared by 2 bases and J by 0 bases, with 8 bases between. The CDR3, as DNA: TGTGCCAGCAGTTACGCAGGGAACTCCTACGAGCAGTACTTC. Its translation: CASSYAGNSYEQYF.

The CDR3, as DNA: TGTGCCAGCAGCTTTAACAGGGACTACGAGCAGTACTTC. This sequence encodes CASSFNRDYEQYF. The chain has TRBV11-3 and TRBJ2-7; perhaps TRBD1 as D (6 bases). The germline V gene has CDR1 SGHNT and CDR2 YENEEA. V was trimmed by 3 bases and J by 3 bases, leaving 9 bases between them. The CDR3 totals 13 residues.

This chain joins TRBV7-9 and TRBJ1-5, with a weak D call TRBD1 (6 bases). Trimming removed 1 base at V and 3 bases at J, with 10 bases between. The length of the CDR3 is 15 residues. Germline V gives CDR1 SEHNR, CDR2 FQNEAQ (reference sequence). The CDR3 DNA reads TGTGCCAGCAGCTTAGGAGGGGACAACAATCAGCCCCAGCATTTT. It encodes CASSLGGDNNQPQHF.

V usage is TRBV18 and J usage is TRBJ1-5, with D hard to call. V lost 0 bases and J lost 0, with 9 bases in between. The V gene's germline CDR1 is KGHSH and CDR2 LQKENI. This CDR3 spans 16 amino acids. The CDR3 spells CASSPPGRNSNQPQHF. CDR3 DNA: TGTGCCAGCTCACCACCGGGGAGGAATAGCAATCAGCCCCAGCATTTT.

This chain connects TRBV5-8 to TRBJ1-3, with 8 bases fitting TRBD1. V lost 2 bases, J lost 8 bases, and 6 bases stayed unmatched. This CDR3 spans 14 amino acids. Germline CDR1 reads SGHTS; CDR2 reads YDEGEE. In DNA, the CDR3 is TGTGCCAGCAGCTTAGGACAGGGTAGGGACACCATATATTTT. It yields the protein CASSLGQGRDTIYF.

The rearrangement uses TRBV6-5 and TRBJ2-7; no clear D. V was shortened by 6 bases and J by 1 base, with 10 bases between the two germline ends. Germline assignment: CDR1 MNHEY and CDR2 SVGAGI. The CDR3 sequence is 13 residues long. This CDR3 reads CASSYRHSYEQYF. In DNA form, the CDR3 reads TGTGCCAGCAGCTATAGGCATTCCTACGAGCAGTACTTC.

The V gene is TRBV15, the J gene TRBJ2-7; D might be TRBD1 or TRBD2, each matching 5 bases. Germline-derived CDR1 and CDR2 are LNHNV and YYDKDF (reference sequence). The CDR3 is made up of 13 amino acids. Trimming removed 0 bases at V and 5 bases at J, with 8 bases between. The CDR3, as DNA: TGTGCCACCAGCAGAGATCGGGGACACGAGCAGTACTTC. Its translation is CATSRDRGHEQYF.

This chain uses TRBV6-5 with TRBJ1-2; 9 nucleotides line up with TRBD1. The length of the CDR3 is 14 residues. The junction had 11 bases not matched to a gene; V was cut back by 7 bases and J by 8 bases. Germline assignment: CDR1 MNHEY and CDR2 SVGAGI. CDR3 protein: CASTPGQGRRGYTF. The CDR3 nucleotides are TGTGCCAGCACCCCGGGACAGGGTCGTCGCGGCTACACCTTC.

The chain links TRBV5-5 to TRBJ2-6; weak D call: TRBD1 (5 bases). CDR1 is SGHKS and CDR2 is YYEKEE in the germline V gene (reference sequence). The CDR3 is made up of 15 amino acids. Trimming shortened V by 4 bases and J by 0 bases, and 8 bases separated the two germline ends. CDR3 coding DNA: TGTGCCAGCAGCCCTGACAGCTCTGGGGCCAACGTCCTGACTTTC. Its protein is CASSPDSSGANVLTF.

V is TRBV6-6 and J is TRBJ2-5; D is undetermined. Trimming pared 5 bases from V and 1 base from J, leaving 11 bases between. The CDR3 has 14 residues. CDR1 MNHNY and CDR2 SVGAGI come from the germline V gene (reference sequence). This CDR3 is CASSPPGSQETQYF. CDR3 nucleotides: TGTGCCAGCAGTCCCCCCGGGTCCCAAGAGACCCAGTACTTC.

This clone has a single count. This chain's CDR3 is CASSGILGDTQYF. Written as DNA, the CDR3 is TGTGCCAGCAGCGGGATCCTCGGAGATACGCAGTATTTT. The V and J genes are TRBV7-2 and TRBJ2-3; D gene unclear. The V end was cut by 5 bases, the J end by 5 bases, with 11 bases between. The CDR3 length is 13 residues. Per germline, CDR1 SGHTA and CDR2 FQGNSA. The variable domain in full, completed from reference TRBV7-2 and TRBJ2-3, reads GAGVSQSPSNKVTEKGKDVELRCDPISGHTALYWYRQSLGQGLEFLIYFQGNSAPDKSGLPSDRFSAERTGGSVSTLTIQRTQQEDSAVYLCASSGILGDTQYFGPGTRLTVL.

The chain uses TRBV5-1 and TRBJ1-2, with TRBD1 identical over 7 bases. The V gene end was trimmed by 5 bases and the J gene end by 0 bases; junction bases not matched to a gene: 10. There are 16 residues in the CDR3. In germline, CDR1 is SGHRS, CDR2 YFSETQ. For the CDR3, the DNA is TGCGCCAGCAGTGGATCCGGGACAGTAGCTAACTATGGCTACACCTTC. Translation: CASSGSGTVANYGYTF.

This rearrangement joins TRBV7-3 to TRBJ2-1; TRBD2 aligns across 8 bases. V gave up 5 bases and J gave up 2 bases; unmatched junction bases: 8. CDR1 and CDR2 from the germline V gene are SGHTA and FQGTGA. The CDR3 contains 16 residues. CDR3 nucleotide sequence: TGTGCCAGCAGCGCCTCGGGGGGGTTCACCTACAATGAGCAGTTCTTC. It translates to CASSASGGFTYNEQFF.

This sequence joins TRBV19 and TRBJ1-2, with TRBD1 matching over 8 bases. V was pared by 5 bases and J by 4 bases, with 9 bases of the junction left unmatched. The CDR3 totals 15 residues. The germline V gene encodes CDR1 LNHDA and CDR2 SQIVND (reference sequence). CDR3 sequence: CASSSPQGAFYGYTF. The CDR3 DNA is TGTGCCAGTAGTTCCCCTCAGGGGGCCTTCTATGGCTACACCTTC.

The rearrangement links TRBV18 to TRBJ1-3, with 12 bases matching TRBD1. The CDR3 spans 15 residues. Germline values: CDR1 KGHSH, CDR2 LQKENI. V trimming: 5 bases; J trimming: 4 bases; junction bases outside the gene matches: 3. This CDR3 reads CASSGTGGSGNTIYF. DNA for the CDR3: TGTGCCAGCTCAGGGACAGGGGGCTCCGGAAACACCATATATTTT. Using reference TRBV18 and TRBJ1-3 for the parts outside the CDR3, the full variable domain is NAGVMQNPRHLVRRRGQEARLRCSPMKGHSHVYWYRQLPEEGLKFMVYLQKENIIDESGMPKERFSAEFPKEGPSILRIQQVVRGDSAAYFCASSGTGGSGNTIYFGEGSWLTVV.

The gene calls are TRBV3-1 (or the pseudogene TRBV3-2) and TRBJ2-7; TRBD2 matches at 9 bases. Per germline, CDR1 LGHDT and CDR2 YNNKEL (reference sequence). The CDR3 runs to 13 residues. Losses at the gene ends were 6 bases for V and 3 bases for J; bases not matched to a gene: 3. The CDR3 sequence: CASSRLADYEQYF. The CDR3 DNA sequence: TGTGCCAGCAGTAGACTAGCGGACTACGAGCAGTACTTC.

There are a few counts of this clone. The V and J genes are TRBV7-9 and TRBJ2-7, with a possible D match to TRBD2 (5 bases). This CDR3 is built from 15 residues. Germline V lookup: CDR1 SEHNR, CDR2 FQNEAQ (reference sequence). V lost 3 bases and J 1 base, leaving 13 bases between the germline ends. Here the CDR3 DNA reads TGTGCCAGCAGCTTGACCGGAGGACTTTCCTACGAGCAGTACTTC. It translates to CASSLTGGLSYEQYF.

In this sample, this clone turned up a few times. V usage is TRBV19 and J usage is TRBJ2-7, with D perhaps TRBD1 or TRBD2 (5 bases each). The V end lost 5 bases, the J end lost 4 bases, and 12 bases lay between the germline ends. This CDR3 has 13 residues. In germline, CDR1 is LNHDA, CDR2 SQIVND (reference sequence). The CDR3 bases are TGTGCCAGTAGTCGGGACCGGCTGTACGAGCAGTACTTC. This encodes CASSRDRLYEQYF.

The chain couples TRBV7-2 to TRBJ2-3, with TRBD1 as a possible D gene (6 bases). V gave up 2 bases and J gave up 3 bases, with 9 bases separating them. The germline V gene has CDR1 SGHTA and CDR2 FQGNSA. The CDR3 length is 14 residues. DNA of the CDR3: TGTGCCAGCAGCTTAAGACAGGTTACAGATACGCAGTATTTT. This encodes CASSLRQVTDTQYF.

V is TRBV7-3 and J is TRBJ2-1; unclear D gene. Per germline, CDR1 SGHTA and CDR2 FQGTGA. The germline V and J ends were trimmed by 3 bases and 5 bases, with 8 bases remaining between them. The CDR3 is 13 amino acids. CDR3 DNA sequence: TGTGCCAGCAGCTTTGGGCTAAACAATGAGCAGTTCTTC. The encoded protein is CASSFGLNNEQFF.

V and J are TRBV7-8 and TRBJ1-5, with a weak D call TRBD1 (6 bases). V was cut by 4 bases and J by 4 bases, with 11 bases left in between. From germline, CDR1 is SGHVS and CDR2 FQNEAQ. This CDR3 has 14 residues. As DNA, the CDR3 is TGTGCCAGCAGCTACGGGACACTTAATCAGCCCCAGCATTTT. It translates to CASSYGTLNQPQHF.

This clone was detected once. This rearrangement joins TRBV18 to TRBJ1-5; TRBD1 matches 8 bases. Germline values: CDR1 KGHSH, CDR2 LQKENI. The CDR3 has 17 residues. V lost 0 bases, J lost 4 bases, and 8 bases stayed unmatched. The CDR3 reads CASSPPAGTGVNQPQHF. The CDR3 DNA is TGTGCCAGCTCACCACCGGCCGGGACAGGAGTTAATCAGCCCCAGCATTTT.

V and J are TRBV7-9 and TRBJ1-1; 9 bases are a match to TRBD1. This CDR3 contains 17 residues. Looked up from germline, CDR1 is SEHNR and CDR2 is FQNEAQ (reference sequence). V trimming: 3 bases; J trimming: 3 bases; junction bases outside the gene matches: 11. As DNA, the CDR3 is TGTGCCAGCAGCTTCGTCCCGGGACAGGGCGAAGACACTGAAGCTTTCTTT. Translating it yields CASSFVPGQGEDTEAFF.